Shown below are 32 T cell receptor beta chains from a single sample sequenced in a study of CXCR3-negative and CXCR3-positive naive CD8 T cells. Via 5' RACE with UMI labels, TRB cDNA libraries were prepared. After re-calling the 5' RACE reads, TCRdb lists one entry per CDR3 protein, DNA absent. This repertoire comprises 5,000 or so distinct CDR3 sequences; its ten largest clones make up about 2%. Sequenced: naive CXCR3- CD8+ T cells from blood. The subset is: CD45RO-CCR7+CD27+CD95- naive CD8+ T cells lacking CXCR3 (TNR3-). These receptors were obtained from a human donor in good health. Some clones in this sample may be carry-over from other donors' samples.

The V call is TRBV25-1, the J call TRBJ2-1. CDR3 length: 15 amino acids. The V gene's germline CDR1 is MGHDK and CDR2 SYGVNS. The CDR3 reads CASSEVAGLHNEQFF.

This chain uses TRBV29-1 with TRBJ2-5; TCRdb outputs TRBD1, but without DNA this stays unchecked. This CDR3 comprises 14 residues. Per germline, CDR1 SQVTM and CDR2 ANQGSEA. The CDR3 here is CSVEDQDRDETQYF. Variable domain in full (rest from reference TRBV29-1 and TRBJ2-5): SAVISQKPSRDICQRGTSLTIQCQVDSQVTMMFWYRQQPGQSLTLIATANQGSEATYESGFVIDKFPISRPNLTFSTLTVSNMSPEDSSIYLCSVEDQDRDETQYFGPGTRLLVL.

The chain carries TRBV20-1 and TRBJ2-3; lacking DNA, the TRBD1 call made by TCRdb goes unchecked. Per germline, CDR1 DFQATT and CDR2 SNEGSKA (reference sequence). This CDR3 is built from 16 residues. CDR3 loop: CSARPTDRGRADTQYF.

The chain is built from TRBV7-3 and TRBJ2-1. CDR1 and CDR2 (germline): SGHTA, FQGTGA. The CDR3 has 13 amino acids. The CDR3 reads CASSLSNNNEQFF.

This clonotype is classed as medium-sized (0.01 to 0.1%) by frequency. The CDR3 protein is CSVGWLAGGKSSYNEQFF. The J gene is TRBJ2-1, the V gene TRBV29-1; without DNA, the TCRdb call of TRBD2 cannot be checked. The CDR3 loop spans 18 amino acids. Germline CDR1 and CDR2: SQVTM and ANQGSEA.

J is TRBJ2-1 and V is TRBV20-1. Germline V CDR1 and CDR2: DFQATT, SNEGSKA (reference sequence). CDR3 length equals 11 residues. CDR3 in amino acids: CSARDLVSWFF.

Considering frequency, this clonotype is medium-sized. The V and J genes are TRBV29-1 and TRBJ2-7; the D call of TRBD1 rests on TCRdb alone, since no DNA is present to check it. The V gene's germline CDR1 is SQVTM and CDR2 ANQGSEA. This CDR3 has 15 amino acids. This CDR3 is CSVAPRGTGSYEQYF.

Judged by frequency, this clonotype is medium-sized. V gene TRBV12-3 or TRBV12-4 combines with J gene TRBJ1-1; TCRdb's D call of TRBD1 is untestable without DNA. The CDR3 sequence is 11 residues long. CDR3 residues: CASRAGAKAFF.

The chain employs TRBV20-1 and TRBJ2-1; the D call of TRBD2 rests on TCRdb alone, since no DNA is present to check it. CDR3 length: 14 amino acids. Germline V gives CDR1 DFQATT, CDR2 SNEGSKA (reference sequence). This CDR3 reads CSANLAGGDNEQFF.

The rearrangement uses TRBV7-9 and TRBJ1-2. The CDR3 sequence is 15 residues long. Looked up from germline, CDR1 is SEHNR and CDR2 is FQNEAQ (reference sequence). The chain's CDR3 is CASSPHLRQGDGYTF.

The rearrangement links TRBV7-9 to TRBJ1-5; the D call from TCRdb, TRBD1, cannot be confirmed without DNA. The CDR3 is made up of 17 amino acids. From germline, CDR1 is SEHNR and CDR2 FQNEAQ (reference sequence). The CDR3: CASSQGQAGGSNQPQHF. The entire variable domain, with the rest obtained from reference TRBV7-9 and TRBJ1-5, is as follows: DTGVSQNPRHKITKRGQNVTFRCDPISEHNRLYWYRQTLGQGPEFLTYFQNEAQLEKSRLLSDRFSAERPKGSFSTLEIQRTEQGDSAMYLCASSQGQAGGSNQPQHFGDGTRLSIL.

In terms of frequency, this clonotype is large. The genes are TRBV11-2 and TRBJ2-5; absent DNA, TCRdb's TRBD1 call cannot be checked. CDR1 and CDR2 from the germline V gene are SGHAT and FQNNGV. The CDR3 covers 16 residues. CDR3 region: CASRPRTGQGWETQYF.

This clonotype is deemed medium-sized by its frequency. The rearrangement uses TRBV29-1 and TRBJ2-7; TCRdb's D gene call, TRBD2, goes unchecked for lack of DNA. CDR3 length: 14 residues. CDR1 and CDR2 from the germline V gene are SQVTM and ANQGSEA. The CDR3 region is CSVPGTSGSHEQYF.

This clonotype is labeled medium-sized (0.01 to 0.1%) based on frequency. The V and J genes are TRBV7-2 and TRBJ2-1; the TCRdb call, TRBD2, lacks DNA for checking. Germline CDR1 reads SGHTA; CDR2 reads FQGNSA. The CDR3 is made up of 17 amino acids. This CDR3 reads CASSSPSGVPDYNEQFF.

The chain combines TRBV20-1 with TRBJ1-1; lacking DNA, the TRBD1 call made by TCRdb goes unchecked. CDR1 is DFQATT and CDR2 is SNEGSKA in the germline V gene (reference sequence). The CDR3 runs 16 residues. The CDR3 loop reads CSAREMQGSMNTEAFF.

J is TRBJ1-5 and V is TRBV25-1. CDR1 MGHDK and CDR2 SYGVNS come from the germline V gene. CDR3 length: 18 residues. The CDR3 is CASSEPSTGPSRNQPQHF.

The rearrangement links TRBV11-1 to TRBJ2-1; the TCRdb call, TRBD2, lacks DNA for checking. This CDR3 spans 15 amino acids. Germline V gene lookup returns CDR1 SGHAT and CDR2 FQDESV (reference sequence). This chain's CDR3 is CASSYGTRPYNEQSF. Combining the CDR3 with reference TRBV11-1 and TRBJ2-1 gives the whole variable domain EAEVAQSPRYKITEKSQAVAFWCDPISGHATLYWYRQILGQGPELLVQFQDESVVDDSQLPKDRFSAERLKGVDSTLKIQPAELGDSAMYLCASSYGTRPYNEQSFGPGTRLTVL.

This clonotype registers medium-sized (0.01 to 0.1%) by frequency. The rearrangement uses TRBV29-1 and TRBJ2-5. Germline V CDR1 and CDR2: SQVTM, ANQGSEA. CDR3 size: 15 residues. This chain's CDR3 is CSVEGQATYQETQYF. The entire variable domain, with the rest obtained from reference TRBV29-1 and TRBJ2-5, is as follows: SAVISQKPSRDICQRGTSLTIQCQVDSQVTMMFWYRQQPGQSLTLIATANQGSEATYESGFVIDKFPISRPNLTFSTLTVSNMSPEDSSIYLCSVEGQATYQETQYFGPGTRLLVL.

V usage is TRBV19 and J usage is TRBJ2-7; no DNA is available, so the TRBD2 call from TCRdb remains unchecked. CDR3 length: 14 amino acids. Per germline, CDR1 LNHDA and CDR2 SQIVND (reference sequence). The CDR3 reads CASSLETSSYEQYF.

This clonotype is classed as medium-sized by frequency. This sequence joins TRBV3-1 and TRBJ2-7. From germline, CDR1 is LGHDT and CDR2 YNNKEL (reference sequence). The CDR3 spans 12 residues. The CDR3 loop is CASSLDPYEQYF.

The V call is TRBV21-1, the J call TRBJ2-2; the D call of TRBD2 rests on TCRdb alone, since no DNA is present to check it. TRBV21-1 is designated a pseudogene. The CDR3 length is 16 residues. The CDR3 here is CASSKVAGGNTGELFF.

The V gene is TRBV6-2 or TRBV6-3, the J gene TRBJ2-7; TCRdb names TRBD2, which stays unverified in the absence of DNA. The CDR3 has 14 residues. Germline V gene data show CDR1 as MNHEY and CDR2 as SVGEGT. The CDR3 spells CASSYPATTYEQYF.

The chain joins TRBV7-9 to TRBJ1-1. The CDR3 spans 13 residues. CDR1 and CDR2 from the germline V gene are SEHNR and FQNEAQ (reference sequence). CDR3: CASSPSTNTEAFF.

The chain carries TRBV6-1 and TRBJ2-1. This CDR3 is built from 16 residues. The V gene's germline CDR1 is MNHNS and CDR2 SASEGT. The CDR3 is CASSDSGGAAYNEQFF.

The V call is TRBV18, the J call TRBJ1-1. Per the germline V gene, CDR1 is KGHSH and CDR2 is LQKENI. This CDR3 comprises 13 residues. CDR3 region: CASSPPADTEAFF.

Frequency places this clonotype as medium-sized. V gene TRBV29-1 combines with J gene TRBJ2-2; lacking DNA, the TRBD1 call made by TCRdb goes unchecked. Germline V gives CDR1 SQVTM, CDR2 ANQGSEA. CDR3 length equals 12 residues. This chain's CDR3 is CSVEGLAGELFF.

V gene TRBV10-3 combines with J gene TRBJ2-3. Germline CDR1 and CDR2: ENHRY and SYGVKD. This CDR3 comprises 14 residues. Here the CDR3 reads CAISVLSHTDTQYF.

The chain joins TRBV2 to TRBJ2-1; checking the TCRdb D call of TRBD2 is not possible without DNA. This CDR3 spans 14 amino acids. Germline V gene sequence: CDR1 SNHLY, CDR2 FYNNEI. The CDR3 protein is CASTGLADYNEQFF.

The gene calls are TRBV5-6 and TRBJ2-3; the TCRdb D gene call, TRBD2, has no DNA to confirm it. Germline lookup yields CDR1 SGHDT and CDR2 YYEEEE. This CDR3 comprises 15 residues. The CDR3 sequence is CASSLALAGGDTQYF.

The genes are TRBV10-3 and TRBJ1-1; TCRdb indicates TRBD1, and absent DNA this call remains unverified. The CDR3 is made up of 14 amino acids. Germline CDR1 reads ENHRY; CDR2 reads SYGVKD. The CDR3: CAIQGQWGPPEAFF.

By frequency, this clonotype registers medium-sized. The chain has TRBV5-1 and TRBJ1-5; TCRdb indicates TRBD1, and absent DNA this call remains unverified. The CDR3 spans 17 residues. CDR1 and CDR2 (germline): SGHRS, YFSETQ. CDR3 protein: CASSFGPGRQDNQPQHF.

The chain uses TRBV5-1 and TRBJ2-4; TCRdb's assignment of TRBD2 cannot be checked, as there is no DNA. Per the germline V gene, CDR1 is SGHRS and CDR2 is YFSETQ. This CDR3 region has 17 residues. This CDR3 is CASSLGFGSGGKNIQYF.